Each of the 15 T cell receptor beta chains below was sequenced from the same sample in a study of cytomegalovirus exposure and HLA in healthy donors. With 60 Vbeta and 13 Jbeta primers, the PCR was carried out. Assay used: immunoSEQ multiplex PCR; TCRdb lists only in-frame clones, some missing. The table lists approximately 250,000 clones, around 80% of them singletons. The material sequenced was PBMCs. These receptors were obtained from a boy younger than 18 in good health and CMV-seronegative.

The chain joins TRBV7-2 to TRBJ2-3, with D possibly TRBD2 on 6 matching bases. The CDR3 has 16 amino acids. Germline V CDR1 and CDR2: SGHTA, FQGNSA. V dropped 6 bases and J dropped 4 bases, with 20 bases sitting between them. The CDR3 loop is CASRRRRERDPDTQYF. CDR3 bases: TGTGCCAGCAGACGACGGAGGGAGAGGGACCCAGATACGCAGTATTTT.

CDR3 nucleotides: TGTGCCAGCACCCTAACAGCGGGGGCCTACGAGCAGTACTTC. Protein: CASTLTAGAYEQYF. The chain employs TRBV7-2 and TRBJ2-7; 8 bases are shared with TRBD2. The germline gives CDR1 SGHTA, CDR2 FQGNSA. Trimming at V came to 7 bases and at J to 2 bases, leaving 7 bases not matched to a gene. The CDR3 covers 14 residues. The full variable domain, in which reference TRBV7-2 and TRBJ2-7 provide the parts outside the CDR3, is GAGVSQSPSNKVTEKGKDVELRCDPISGHTALYWYRQSLGQGLEFLIYFQGNSAPDKSGLPSDRFSAERTGGSVSTLTIQRTQQEDSAVYLCASTLTAGAYEQYFGPGTRLTVT.

V and J are TRBV4-1 and TRBJ1-1; D is undetermined. Germline values: CDR1 MGHRA, CDR2 YSYEKL. The CDR3 extends over 19 amino acids. V shed 0 bases and J shed 3 bases, with 23 bases lying between them. The CDR3 DNA reads TGCGCCAGCAGCCAAGATCGGCCCCGGGAGGATTTACGGGACACTGAAGCTTTCTTT. Protein sequence: CASSQDRPREDLRDTEAFF.

The V and J genes are TRBV2 and TRBJ2-1, with 7 nucleotides matching TRBD1. There are 14 residues in the CDR3. The germline CDR1 and CDR2 sequences are SNHLY and FYNNEI. V lost 10 bases, J lost 0 bases, and 6 bases stayed unmatched. CDR3 sequence: CATFRTGSYNEQFF. CDR3 nucleotide sequence: TGTGCCACCTTCAGGACAGGCTCCTACAATGAGCAGTTCTTC.

The chain uses TRBV2 and TRBJ2-2; D perhaps matches TRBD2 (5 bases). V gave up 3 bases and J gave up 8 bases, with 16 bases separating them. Germline CDR1 reads SNHLY; CDR2 reads FYNNEI. The CDR3 has 15 residues. The CDR3 coding sequence is TGTGCCAGCAGTGATTCCCTACCCCGGGGTGGGGAGCTGTTTTTT. Protein sequence: CASSDSLPRGGELFF.

The genes are TRBV30 and TRBJ1-3; possible D gene TRBD1, 6 bases. The CDR3 consists of 14 residues. The germline V gene encodes CDR1 GTSNPN and CDR2 SVGIG (reference sequence). V lost 3 bases to trimming and J lost 4 bases, with 13 bases between them. CDR3 bases: TGTGCCTGGAGCCCAGGGGTTTTGGGAAACACCATATATTTT. It yields the protein CAWSPGVLGNTIYF.

This rearrangement joins TRBV6-6 to TRBJ2-7; D is undetermined. Germline V gene lookup returns CDR1 MNHNY and CDR2 SVGAGI (reference sequence). The V gene lost 4 bases and the J gene lost 3 bases, with 4 bases spanning the gap. The CDR3 is made up of 11 amino acids. In DNA, the CDR3 is TGTGCCAGCAGTTCAAACTACGAGCAGTACTTC. Residues: CASSSNYEQYF.

The V and J genes are TRBV13 and TRBJ2-1; no reliable D call. Germline V gene sequence: CDR1 PRHDT, CDR2 FYEKMQ (reference sequence). Trimming pared 4 bases from V and 5 bases from J, leaving 15 bases between. This CDR3 is built from 15 residues. The CDR3 loop is CASSSERLNDNEQFF. The DNA of the CDR3 is TGTGCCAGCAGCTCCGAGCGTTTGAACGACAATGAGCAGTTCTTC.

Only a few counts were recorded for this clone. V and J are TRBV4-1 and TRBJ2-1, with 8 bases that match TRBD2. This CDR3 has 14 amino acids. V trimming: 4 bases; J trimming: 4 bases; junction bases outside the gene matches: 3. Germline V lookup: CDR1 MGHRA, CDR2 YSYEKL. The CDR3 coding sequence is TGCGCCAGCAGCCCGGCTAGCGGGTACAATGAGCAGTTCTTC. This translates into CASSPASGYNEQFF.

The CDR3 is CAWSLPWAVGTEAFF. The CDR3 region has the DNA TGTGCCTGGAGCCTTCCATGGGCTGTTGGAACTGAAGCTTTCTTT. The chain recombines TRBV30 with TRBJ1-1; unclear D gene. Trimming cost V 3 bases and J 5 bases, with 19 bases left between them. Germline V gene sequence: CDR1 GTSNPN, CDR2 SVGIG (reference sequence). The CDR3 is 15 amino acids.

The V and J genes are TRBV6-5 and TRBJ1-1; D may be TRBD1 (5 bases). V dropped 6 bases and J dropped 5 bases, with 19 bases sitting between them. Germline-derived CDR1 and CDR2 are MNHEY and SVGAGI. CDR3 length equals 15 residues. CDR3 nucleotides: TGTGCCAGCAGGGCGGGGGAGGGTGTATGGACTGAAGCTTTCTTT. Encoded protein: CASRAGEGVWTEAFF.

The chain links TRBV7-9 to TRBJ2-5, with 9 bases lining up with TRBD1. V gave up 3 bases and J gave up 3 bases; unmatched junction bases: 5. The CDR3 spans 15 residues. Germline V gene data show CDR1 as SEHNR and CDR2 as FQNEAQ (reference sequence). This CDR3 is CASSFTGTGKETQYF. CDR3 DNA: TGTGCCAGCAGCTTCACCGGGACAGGGAAAGAGACCCAGTACTTC. Based on the CDR3 plus reference TRBV7-9 and TRBJ2-5, the full variable domain is DTGVSQNPRHKITKRGQNVTFRCDPISEHNRLYWYRQTLGQGPEFLTYFQNEAQLEKSRLLSDRFSAERPKGSFSTLEIQRTEQGDSAMYLCASSFTGTGKETQYFGPGTRLLVL.

The chain recombines TRBV4-1 with TRBJ2-5, with 10 bases lining up with TRBD1. The V and J ends lost 2 bases and 4 bases, in that order; junction bases with no gene match: 7. Germline-derived CDR1 and CDR2 are MGHRA and YSYEKL. This CDR3 has 16 residues. The CDR3 here is CASSQKRQGAGETQYF. DNA of the CDR3: TGCGCCAGCAGCCAAAAACGACAGGGGGCGGGAGAGACCCAGTACTTC.

The chain has TRBV7-9 and TRBJ2-1, with D maybe TRBD2 (5 bases). The CDR3 has 14 amino acids. Germline V CDR1 and CDR2: SEHNR, FQNEAQ (reference sequence). Trimming left V 1 base short and J 10 bases short, with 14 bases between. Here the CDR3 reads CASSLGSRLAEQFF. CDR3 coding DNA: TGTGCCAGCAGCTTAGGGAGTAGGCTAGCAGAGCAGTTCTTC.

A remark on this clone: Its ends do not fully match the called genes, so a read error is possible. V usage is TRBV7-9 and J usage is TRBJ2-7; D is possibly TRBD2 (6 bases). The CDR3 covers 12 residues. From germline, CDR1 is SEHNR and CDR2 FQNEAQ (reference sequence). The CDR3, as DNA: TGTTCCAGCAGTTTAGGGACTGACGAGCAGTACTTC. Translated: CSSSLGTDEQYF.